This T cell receptor (beta chain) was recorded in a study of blood T cell repertoires in COVID-19. Study at large: Italy, Spain and the United States were the sources of the convalescent and acute COVID-19 samples. T cells, B-cell-depleted T cells, or PBMCs provided the cDNA or gDNA that served as material.

Per the authors' pipeline: For nucleated cells, counts were estimated from reference gene primer amplification. Clones were sequenced by immunoSEQ multiplex PCR, and TCRdb holds only the in-frame ones, with some missing. D and trimming come from the DNA, and the V and J calls and clone size come from that table. The sample yields about 60,000 clones, roughly 85% seen once. This clone was seen only once. The specimen was peripheral blood. The receptor comes from a human donor in a cohort sampled during active COVID-19.

CDR3 in amino acids: CASSLGGTGRGYGYTF. The CDR3 coding sequence is TGTGCCAGCAGCTTAGGGGGGACAGGAAGAGGCTATGGCTACACCTTC. This sequence joins TRBV7-8 and TRBJ1-2, with TRBD1 matching 8 bases. Losses at the gene ends were 1 base for V and 4 bases for J; bases not matched to a gene: 8. There are 16 residues in the CDR3. Germline-derived CDR1 and CDR2 are SGHVS and FQNEAQ.